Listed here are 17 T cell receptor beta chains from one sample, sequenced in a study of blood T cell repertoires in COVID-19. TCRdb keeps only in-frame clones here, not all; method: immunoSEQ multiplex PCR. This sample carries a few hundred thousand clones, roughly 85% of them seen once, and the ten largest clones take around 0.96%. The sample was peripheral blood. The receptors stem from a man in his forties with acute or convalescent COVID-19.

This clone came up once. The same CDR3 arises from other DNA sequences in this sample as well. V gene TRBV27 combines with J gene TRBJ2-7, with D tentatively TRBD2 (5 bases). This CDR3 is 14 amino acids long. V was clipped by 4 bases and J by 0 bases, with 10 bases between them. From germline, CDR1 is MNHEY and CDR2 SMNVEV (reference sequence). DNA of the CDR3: TGTGCCAGCAGTTACAGAGGGAACTCCTACGAGCAGTACTTC. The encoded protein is CASSYRGNSYEQYF.

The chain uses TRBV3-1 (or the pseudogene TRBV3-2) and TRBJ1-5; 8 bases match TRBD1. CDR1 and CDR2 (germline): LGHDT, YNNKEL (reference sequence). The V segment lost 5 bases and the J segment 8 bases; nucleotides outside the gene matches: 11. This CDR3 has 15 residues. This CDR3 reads CASSSTGDPQEPQHF. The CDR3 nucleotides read TGTGCCAGCAGCTCGACAGGGGACCCTCAAGAGCCCCAGCATTTT.

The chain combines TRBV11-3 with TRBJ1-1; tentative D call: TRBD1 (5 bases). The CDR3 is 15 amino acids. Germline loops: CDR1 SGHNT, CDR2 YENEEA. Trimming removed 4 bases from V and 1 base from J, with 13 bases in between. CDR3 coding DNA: TGTGCCAGCAGCTCTGGGGGAGGATCGAACACTGAAGCTTTCTTT. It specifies CASSSGGGSNTEAFF.

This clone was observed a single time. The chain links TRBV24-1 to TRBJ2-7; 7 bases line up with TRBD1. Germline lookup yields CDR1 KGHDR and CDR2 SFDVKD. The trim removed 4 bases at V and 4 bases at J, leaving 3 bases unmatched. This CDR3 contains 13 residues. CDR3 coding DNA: TGTGCCACCAGTGACCCCAGGGGGTACGAGCAGTACTTC. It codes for CATSDPRGYEQYF.

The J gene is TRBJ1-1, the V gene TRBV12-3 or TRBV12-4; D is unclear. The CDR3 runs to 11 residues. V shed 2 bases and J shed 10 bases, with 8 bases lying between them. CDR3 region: CASSLFSGAFF. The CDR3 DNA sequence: TGTGCCAGCAGTTTATTTTCAGGAGCTTTCTTT.

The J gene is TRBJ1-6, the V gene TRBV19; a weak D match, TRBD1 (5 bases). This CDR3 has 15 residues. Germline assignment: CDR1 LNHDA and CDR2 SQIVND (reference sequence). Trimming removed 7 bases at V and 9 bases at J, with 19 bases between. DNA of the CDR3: TGTGCCAGTACCAGGGATTTTTCTGTCGGTTCACCCCTCCACTTT. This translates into CASTRDFSVGSPLHF.

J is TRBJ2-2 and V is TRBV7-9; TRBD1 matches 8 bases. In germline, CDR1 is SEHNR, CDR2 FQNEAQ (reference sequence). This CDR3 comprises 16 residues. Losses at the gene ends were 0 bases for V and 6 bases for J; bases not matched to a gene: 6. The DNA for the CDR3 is TGTGCCAGCAGCTTAGCGGCCCAGGGGGCGTCCGGGGAGCTGTTTTTT. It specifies CASSLAAQGASGELFF.

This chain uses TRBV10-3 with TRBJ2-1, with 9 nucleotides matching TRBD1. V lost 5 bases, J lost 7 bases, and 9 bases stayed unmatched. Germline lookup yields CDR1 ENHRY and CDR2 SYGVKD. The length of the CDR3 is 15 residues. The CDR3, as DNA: TGTGCCATCAGTCAGGGACAGGGTTTGCGGAATGAGCAGTTCTTC. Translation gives CAISQGQGLRNEQFF.

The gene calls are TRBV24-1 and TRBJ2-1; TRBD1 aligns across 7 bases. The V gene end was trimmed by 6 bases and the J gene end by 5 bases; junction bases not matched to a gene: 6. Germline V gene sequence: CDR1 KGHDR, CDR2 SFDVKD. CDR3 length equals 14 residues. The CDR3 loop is CATSMGQKNNEQFF. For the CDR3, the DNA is TGTGCCACCAGTATGGGACAGAAGAACAATGAGCAGTTCTTC.

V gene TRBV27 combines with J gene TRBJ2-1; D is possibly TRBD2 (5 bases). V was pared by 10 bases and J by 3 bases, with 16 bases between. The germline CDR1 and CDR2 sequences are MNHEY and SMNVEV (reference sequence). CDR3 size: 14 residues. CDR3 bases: TGTGCCACCGCCATGAGGGCAGTCTACAATGAGCAGTTCTTC. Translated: CATAMRAVYNEQFF.

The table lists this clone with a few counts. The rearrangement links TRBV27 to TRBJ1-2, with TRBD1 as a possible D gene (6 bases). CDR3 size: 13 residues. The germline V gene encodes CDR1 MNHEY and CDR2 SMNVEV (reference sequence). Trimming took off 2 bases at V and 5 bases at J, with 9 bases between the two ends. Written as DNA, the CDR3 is TGTGCCAGCAGTTTAGGGGGCTCATATGGCTACACCTTC. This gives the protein CASSLGGSYGYTF.

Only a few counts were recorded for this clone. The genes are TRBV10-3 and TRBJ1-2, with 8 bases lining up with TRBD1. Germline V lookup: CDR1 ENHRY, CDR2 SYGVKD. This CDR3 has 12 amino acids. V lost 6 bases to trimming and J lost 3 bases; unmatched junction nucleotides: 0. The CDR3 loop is CAIRTGDYGYTF. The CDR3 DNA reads TGTGCCATCAGGACAGGGGACTATGGCTACACCTTC.

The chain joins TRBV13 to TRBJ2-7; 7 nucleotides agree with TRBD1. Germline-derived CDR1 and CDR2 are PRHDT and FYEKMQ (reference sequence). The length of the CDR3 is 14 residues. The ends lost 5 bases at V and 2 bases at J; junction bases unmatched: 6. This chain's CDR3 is CASSPRGKPYEQYF. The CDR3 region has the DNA TGTGCCAGCAGCCCCAGGGGGAAGCCCTACGAGCAGTACTTC.

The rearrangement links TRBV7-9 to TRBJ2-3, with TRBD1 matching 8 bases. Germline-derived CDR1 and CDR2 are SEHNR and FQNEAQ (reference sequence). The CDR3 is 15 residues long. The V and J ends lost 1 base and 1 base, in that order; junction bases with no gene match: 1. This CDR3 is CASSLDRGGTDTQYF. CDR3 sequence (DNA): TGTGCCAGCAGCTTAGACAGGGGGGGCACAGATACGCAGTATTTT.

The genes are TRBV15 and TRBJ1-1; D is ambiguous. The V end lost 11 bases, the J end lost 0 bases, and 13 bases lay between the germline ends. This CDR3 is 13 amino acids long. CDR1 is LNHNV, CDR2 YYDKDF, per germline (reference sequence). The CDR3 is CAAGRGVNTEAFF. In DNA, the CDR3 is TGTGCCGCCGGACGGGGAGTGAACACTGAAGCTTTCTTT.

CDR3 loop: CASRLSPEVQPQHF. DNA of the CDR3: TGTGCCAGCAGATTAAGTCCGGAGGTTCAGCCCCAGCATTTT. This chain uses TRBV6-5 with TRBJ1-5; the D is unclear. Germline lookup yields CDR1 MNHEY and CDR2 SVGAGI. This CDR3 has 14 amino acids. With 6 bases removed from V and 6 bases from J, the gap between germline ends came to 15 bases.

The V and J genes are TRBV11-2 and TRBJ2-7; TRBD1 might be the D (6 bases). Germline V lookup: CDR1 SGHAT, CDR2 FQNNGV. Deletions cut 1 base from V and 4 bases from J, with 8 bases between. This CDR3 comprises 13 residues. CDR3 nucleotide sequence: TGTGCCAGCAGCTTAGGCAGGGGTTACGAGCAGTACTTC. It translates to CASSLGRGYEQYF.